One and the same sample provided the 31 T cell receptor beta chains below, sequenced in a study of shared T cell receptors in the human thymus. Using immunoSEQ multiplex PCR, the repertoire was profiled, and TCRdb retains in-frame clones only, with some absent. The table lists hundreds of thousands of clones, about 90% of them singletons. The data were also submitted as part of a second study, on human thymus T cells.

Sequenced material: thymocytes. All receptors derive from a boy under two years old with a congenital heart defect.

This chain joins TRBV28 and TRBJ1-4; D is ambiguous. Per germline, CDR1 MDHEN and CDR2 SYDVKM. CDR3 length: 13 amino acids. V was clipped by 10 bases and J by 4 bases, with 13 bases between them. Here the CDR3 reads CAIRQESNEKLFF. The CDR3 DNA reads as TGTGCCATTCGACAAGAAAGTAATGAAAAACTGTTTTTT. Based on the CDR3 plus reference TRBV28 and TRBJ1-4, the full variable domain is DVKVTQSSRYLVKRTGEKVFLECVQDMDHENMFWYRQDPGLGLRLIYFSYDVKMKEKGDIPEGYSVSREKKERFSLILESASTNQTSMYLCAIRQESNEKLFFGSGTQLSVL.

The rearrangement uses TRBV5-1 and TRBJ2-1; 7 bases line up with TRBD2. This CDR3 spans 15 amino acids. V shed 4 bases, J shed 1 base, and the junction held 5 bases outside the gene matches. Germline V gene data show CDR1 as SGHRS and CDR2 as YFSETQ. This chain's CDR3 is CASSPRAGSYNEQFF. Here the CDR3 DNA reads TGCGCCAGCAGCCCCCGAGCGGGGTCCTACAATGAGCAGTTCTTC.

The chain uses TRBV28 and TRBJ1-2; 8 bases match TRBD1. V dropped 5 bases and J dropped 7; count of bases not matched to a gene: 6. Germline V gene data show CDR1 as MDHEN and CDR2 as SYDVKM. The CDR3 has 13 residues. CDR3 amino acids: CASSLTGAIGYTF. In DNA form, the CDR3 reads TGTGCCAGCAGTCTGACAGGGGCAATTGGCTACACCTTC.

In the case of this clone: The same CDR3 can be traced to other DNA sequences in this sample. V and J are TRBV5-6 and TRBJ1-6; 8 nucleotides align to TRBD1. Germline-derived CDR1 and CDR2 are SGHDT and YYEEEE. V dropped 1 base and J dropped 8; count of bases not matched to a gene: 11. CDR3 length: 17 amino acids. This CDR3 reads CASSLLAGGLSDSPLHF. Here the CDR3 DNA reads TGTGCCAGCAGCTTGTTGGCAGGGGGCCTGAGTGATTCACCCCTCCACTTT.

The chain is built from TRBV12-5 and TRBJ1-3; D is perhaps TRBD1 (6 bases). The V gene lost 0 bases and the J gene lost 5 bases, with 8 bases spanning the gap. CDR3 length equals 14 residues. Per germline, CDR1 LGHNT and CDR2 FRNRAP. The CDR3 region is CASGLVQGRNTIYF. The CDR3, as DNA: TGTGCTAGTGGTTTGGTACAGGGTAGAAACACCATATATTTT. Full variable domain (rest looked up from reference TRBV12-5 and TRBJ1-3): DARVTQTPRHKVTEMGQEVTMRCQPILGHNTVFWYRQTMMQGLELLAYFRNRAPLDDSGMPKDRFSAEMPDATLATLKIQPSEPRDSAVYFCASGLVQGRNTIYFGEGSWLTVV.

The V call is TRBV5-8, the J call TRBJ2-3, with D possibly matching TRBD1 (6 bases). The CDR3 runs to 19 residues. CDR1 and CDR2 (germline): SGHTS, YDEGEE. Trimming shortened V by 0 bases and J by 0 bases, and 20 bases separated the two germline ends. CDR3 nucleotide sequence: TGTGCCAGCAGCTTGGGCCCCAGGGGACGAGAAGGTAGCACAGATACGCAGTATTTT. This codes for CASSLGPRGREGSTDTQYF.

The chain recombines TRBV28 with TRBJ2-7; the match to TRBD1 covers 9 bases. Germline CDR1 MDHEN, CDR2 SYDVKM. This CDR3 is 15 amino acids long. With 3 bases clipped from V and 5 bases from J, the junction kept 8 bases outside the gene matches. CDR3 nucleotides: TGTGCCAGCAGTTTCCGGGACAGGGTTACCCACGAGCAGTACTTC. Protein product: CASSFRDRVTHEQYF.

The V and J genes are TRBV10-3 and TRBJ2-7; 9 bases map to TRBD1. From germline, CDR1 is ENHRY and CDR2 SYGVKD. V shed 7 bases and J 5 bases; nucleotides not matched to a gene: 12. The CDR3 has 15 residues. CDR3 amino acids: CAIKVAGQGWHEQYF. The CDR3 DNA reads as TGTGCCATCAAGGTGGCGGGACAGGGTTGGCACGAGCAGTACTTC.

The chain employs TRBV7-2 and TRBJ1-1; the D gene is possibly TRBD1 (5 bases). The V end was cut by 4 bases, the J end by 1 base, with 16 bases between. The CDR3 runs 16 residues. Germline V lookup: CDR1 SGHTA, CDR2 FQGNSA. CDR3 DNA sequence: TGTGCCAGCAGCTCACGCGGGGGGTACCAGAACACTGAAGCTTTCTTT. This codes for CASSSRGGYQNTEAFF.

The rearrangement joins TRBV10-3 to TRBJ2-2; TRBD1 is a possible D gene (6 bases). Germline V gene data show CDR1 as ENHRY and CDR2 as SYGVKD. Deletions cut 0 bases from V and 5 bases from J, with 10 bases between. CDR3 length: 15 amino acids. The CDR3 DNA is TGTGCCATCAGTGAGTCGGGTGGGACAACCGGGGAGCTGTTTTTT. It yields the protein CAISESGGTTGELFF.

A few counts support this clone. This sequence joins TRBV18 and TRBJ2-7; the match to TRBD2 covers 11 bases. Trimming took 6 bases from V and 0 from J; bases not matched to a gene: 10. The CDR3 spans 17 residues. From germline, CDR1 is KGHSH and CDR2 LQKENI. CDR3 amino acids: CASSTGETSGVSYEQYF. The CDR3 DNA sequence: TGTGCCAGCTCTACAGGGGAGACTAGCGGGGTCTCCTACGAGCAGTACTTC.

The table lists this clone with a count of one. This chain joins TRBV28 and TRBJ1-5; TRBD1 matches at 7 bases. The CDR3 extends over 20 amino acids. Germline CDR1 MDHEN, CDR2 SYDVKM. After removal of 6 bases from V and 2 bases from J, the junction contained 22 bases not matched to a gene. For the CDR3, the DNA is TGTGCCAGCAGCCCGAGATTACTAAGAGACAGGGACCGCGGCAATCAGCCCCAGCATTTT. Amino acid sequence: CASSPRLLRDRDRGNQPQHF.

Remarks on this clone: As the CDR3 is not closed by the conserved phenylalanine or tryptophan, this likely results from a read error. The chain recombines TRBV5-1 with TRBJ1-2; 7 bases are a match to TRBD1. Germline values: CDR1 SGHRS, CDR2 YFSETQ. The CDR3 covers 14 residues. V shed 4 bases, J shed 5 bases, and the junction held 8 bases outside the gene matches. CDR3 sequence: CASSPMTGKYGYTL. CDR3 DNA sequence: TGCGCCAGCAGCCCGATGACAGGGAAATATGGCTACACCCTC.

This clone appeared a single time. The rearrangement uses TRBV7-2 and TRBJ2-7, with D perhaps matching TRBD1 (6 bases). The germline gives CDR1 SGHTA, CDR2 FQGNSA. Trimming removed 0 bases at V and 5 bases at J, with 11 bases between. This CDR3 is built from 14 residues. Here the CDR3 DNA reads TGTGCCAGCAGCTTAGCGGGGGCGAGCGACGAGCAGTACTTC. This gives the protein CASSLAGASDEQYF.

V is TRBV6-5 and J is TRBJ2-5, with 11 bases lining up with TRBD1. The DNA matches TRBJ2-7 better at its end, which makes the J call doubtful. The CDR3 spans 14 residues. Germline V lookup: CDR1 MNHEY, CDR2 SVGAGI. The CDR3 spells CASRSSDRGLEQYF. The CDR3 region has the DNA TGTGCCAGCAGATCTTCGGACAGGGGGCTCGAGCAGTACTTC.

This rearrangement joins TRBV7-2 to TRBJ2-7; D possibly corresponds to TRBD2 (6 bases). Per the germline V gene, CDR1 is SGHTA and CDR2 is FQGNSA. Trimming cost V 2 bases and J 0 bases, with 11 bases left between them. CDR3 length: 15 amino acids. DNA of the CDR3: TGTGCCAGCAGCTTACGTCTAGCGATCTCCTACGAGCAGTACTTC. It yields the protein CASSLRLAISYEQYF.

This clone was observed a single time. This sequence joins TRBV18 and TRBJ2-1; TRBD1 matches at 7 bases. This CDR3 is built from 19 residues. Germline V lookup: CDR1 KGHSH, CDR2 LQKENI. Trimming cost V 0 bases and J 4 bases; bases outside gene matches: 15. CDR3 bases: TGTGCCAGCTCACCACCGGAACTCATAAGACAGGGTAATTACAATGAGCAGTTCTTC. Its protein is CASSPPELIRQGNYNEQFF.

This clone was counted only a few times. V and J are TRBV11-2 and TRBJ1-1; no reliable D call. Looked up from germline, CDR1 is SGHAT and CDR2 is FQNNGV. V was shortened by 0 bases and J by 3 bases, with 17 bases between the two germline ends. CDR3 length: 17 amino acids. CDR3 DNA: TGTGCCAGCAGCTTAGAGGAGGGCAAGAATGGGGACACTGAAGCTTTCTTT. It specifies CASSLEEGKNGDTEAFF.

In nucleotides, the CDR3 is TGTGCCAGCTCTCCTGACAGATACAATGAGCAGTTCTTC. It codes for CASSPDRYNEQFF. This chain uses TRBV18 with TRBJ2-1, with a tentative D call TRBD1 (5 bases). Germline lookup yields CDR1 KGHSH and CDR2 LQKENI. V dropped 6 bases and J dropped 4 bases, with 10 bases sitting between them. CDR3 size: 13 residues.

The rearrangement links TRBV2 to TRBJ1-1; D not resolved. Per the germline V gene, CDR1 is SNHLY and CDR2 is FYNNEI. V lost 1 base to trimming and J lost 1 base, with 16 bases between them. The CDR3 runs 17 residues. The CDR3 coding sequence is TGTGCCAGCAGTGAAGGTTTGACGGCTAGCAAGAACACTGAAGCTTTCTTT. Translation: CASSEGLTASKNTEAFF.

The chain is built from TRBV27 and TRBJ2-7; 10 bases fit TRBD1. After removal of 6 bases from V and 3 bases from J, the junction contained 11 bases not matched to a gene. The CDR3 has 16 residues. Germline loops: CDR1 MNHEY, CDR2 SMNVEV (reference sequence). The CDR3 DNA follows: TGTGCCAGCAGCAGATTACACCGGGACAGGGGCTACGAGCAGTACTTC. This sequence encodes CASSRLHRDRGYEQYF.

The chain has TRBV7-9 and TRBJ1-6; D gene unclear. Trimming removed 5 bases at V and 10 bases at J, with 15 bases between. There are 14 residues in the CDR3. Germline CDR1 and CDR2: SEHNR and FQNEAQ (reference sequence). CDR3 DNA sequence: TGTGCCAGCAGCAATTCCAGGCCCCACTCACCCCTCCACTTT. This gives the protein CASSNSRPHSPLHF.

This clone occurred once. V usage is TRBV4-3 and J usage is TRBJ2-2, with 16 bases aligning to TRBD2. The CDR3 has 21 residues. V lost 4 bases, J lost 3 bases, and 14 bases stayed unmatched. Germline CDR1 is LGHNA and CDR2 is YSLEER. The CDR3 DNA follows: TGCGCCAGCAGCCCTTCAAGAGGGGGGACTAGCGGGAGGGCGCACACCGGGGAGCTGTTTTTT. Its translation is CASSPSRGGTSGRAHTGELFF.

CDR3 sequence reads: CASSGQGCNQPQHF. CDR3 coding DNA: TGTGCCAGCAGCGGGCAGGGATGCAATCAGCCCCAGCATTTT. This chain uses TRBV28 with TRBJ1-5, with D tentatively TRBD1 (5 bases). Per germline, CDR1 MDHEN and CDR2 SYDVKM. The CDR3 spans 14 residues. V lost 6 bases to trimming and J lost 2 bases, with 11 bases between them.

The rearrangement uses TRBV6-1 and TRBJ2-5; the match to TRBD1 covers 7 bases. The CDR3 length is 13 residues. V dropped 10 bases and J dropped 6; count of bases not matched to a gene: 11. Germline V gene lookup returns CDR1 MNHNS and CDR2 SASEGT. The CDR3 loop is CATLHRGVQTQYF. CDR3 bases: TGTGCCACCCTACACAGGGGAGTGCAGACCCAGTACTTC.

As for this clone: This same CDR3 is encoded by further DNA sequences in the sample. The gene calls are TRBV6-5 and TRBJ1-6; 10 positions match TRBD1. Germline-derived CDR1 and CDR2 are MNHEY and SVGAGI. V gave up 6 bases and J gave up 9 bases; unmatched junction bases: 8. CDR3 length equals 15 residues. CDR3 residues: CASSIGQGVFSPLHF. The CDR3 region has the DNA TGTGCCAGCAGCATAGGACAGGGGGTCTTTTCACCCCTCCACTTT.

This chain links TRBV7-9 with TRBJ1-4; 12 nucleotides line up with TRBD1. Trimming cost V 4 bases and J 4 bases; bases outside gene matches: 7. Germline V CDR1 and CDR2: SEHNR, FQNEAQ (reference sequence). CDR3 length equals 17 residues. The CDR3 DNA is TGTGCCAGCAGCTCCGGGACAGGGGGCTCTCTTAATGAAAAACTGTTTTTT. Amino acid sequence: CASSSGTGGSLNEKLFF. Full variable domain (rest looked up from reference TRBV7-9 and TRBJ1-4): DTGVSQNPRHKITKRGQNVTFRCDPISEHNRLYWYRQTLGQGPEFLTYFQNEAQLEKSRLLSDRFSAERPKGSFSTLEIQRTEQGDSAMYLCASSSGTGGSLNEKLFFGSGTQLSVL.

As to this clone: The junction departs from the called germline gene at one end, perhaps through a read error. Other DNA variants within this sample encode the same CDR3. V usage is TRBV6-5 and J usage is TRBJ1-6, with D possibly matching TRBD1 (6 bases). CDR1 is MNHEY, CDR2 SVGAGI, per germline. The CDR3 covers 15 residues. The CDR3 DNA reads as TGTGCCAGCAGGGAACGACAGGTCTATAATTCCCCCCTCCACTTT. Translation gives CASRERQVYNSPLHF.

The chain is built from TRBV5-6 and TRBJ1-2; D may be TRBD1 (6 bases). The CDR3 is made up of 16 amino acids. Trimming pared 5 bases from V and 4 bases from J, leaving 21 bases between. The germline gives CDR1 SGHDT, CDR2 YYEEEE. The CDR3 DNA reads TGTGCCAGCAGGCGTAATTTGGGGGCGCCGGCCTATGGCTACACCTTC. It translates to CASRRNLGAPAYGYTF.

The chain is built from TRBV10-3 and TRBJ1-1; weak D call: TRBD1 (6 bases). Trimming took off 4 bases at V and 10 bases at J, with 10 bases between the two ends. There are 11 residues in the CDR3. Germline assignment: CDR1 ENHRY and CDR2 SYGVKD. CDR3 nucleotide sequence: TGTGCCATCAGTGGGACAGAAGGAGCTTTCTTT. Its protein is CAISGTEGAFF.

The rearrangement links TRBV12-5 to TRBJ2-5; 11 nucleotides line up with TRBD2. The length of the CDR3 is 16 residues. V lost 3 bases to trimming and J lost 2 bases; unmatched junction nucleotides: 5. Per germline, CDR1 LGHNT and CDR2 FRNRAP. The CDR3 loop reads CASGFGSSGRQETQYF. Written as DNA, the CDR3 is TGTGCTAGTGGTTTCGGGTCTAGCGGGAGGCAAGAGACCCAGTACTTC.